The T cell receptor (beta chain) under discussion was sequenced for a study of post-analysis software for immune sequencing data (dated by TCRdb to the mid-2010s). For the study in its entirety: The recorded disease courses included relapsing-remitting, secondary progressive and progressive-relapsing multiple sclerosis, and some patients had no subtype annotation. The patient repertoires were set against about 12 previously published healthy control repertoires from donors whose ages ranged from 6 to 25 years. A subset of samples was prepared in parallel using single-end sample barcoding, then pooled and co-amplified after Illumina adapter ligation.

Including cysteine and phenylalanine, the CDR3 has 14 amino acids. Left in the record is the CDR3 DNA by itself, 42 bases read in frame from the first base. The germline V gene (reference sequence) supplies CDR1 LNHNV and CDR2 YYDKDF. To demonstrate the VDJtools post-analysis software, the study profiled TCR beta repertoires from the peripheral blood of about a dozen young patients with multiple sclerosis. The multiple sclerosis patients were children and adolescents ranging in age from about 6 to 17 years. This clonotype was recorded a few times. Its antigen is currently not known. Base qualities were left out, and no much larger clone turns up one base away. General findings and caveats noted by the study authors: Roughly 5 TRBV segments, including TRBV5-6, TRBV5-1 and TRBV20-1, were significantly more frequent in patients than controls. Compared with controls, multiple sclerosis patients had significantly lower normalized Chao1 diversity, a finding suggesting substantial peripheral T-cell clonal expansion. The control group was slightly older than the multiple sclerosis patient group. Direct clustering with F measure showed strong co-clustering of samples prepared in the same batch, prompting a batch-effect correction.

The method behind the library was PCR. The sequencer was an Illumina HiSeq 2500. To reduce PCR and sequencing biases, unique molecular identifiers were built into the TCR beta cDNA libraries. Every 1 to 10 million input T cells yielded about 500,000 cDNA molecules, meaning each molecule approximated one T cell. The patient libraries were prepared and sequenced using the same protocol as the earlier healthy control dataset. Within a given batch, samples were prepared together, multiplexed and sequenced on the same HiSeq lane. The authors processed their data as follows. Raw barcoded reads were processed with MIGEC, discarding single-read molecular identifier groups before consensus assembly and CDR3 extraction. VDJtools was used for post-analysis of the clonotype tables, and diversity was normalized by down-sampling every dataset to the size of the smallest sample. Repertoire overlap clustering matched CDR3 amino acid but not nucleotide sequences to correct batch-related cross-sample contamination. TCRdb reprocessed the public reads (quality trimming at Q25 with fastp, clone calling with MiXCR) and kept in-frame beta chains. Rows are combined by CDR3 protein, so each entry shows the most common genes and DNA. The V and J calls follow TCRdb's processing rather than the paper's. The sample table lists about 540,000 distinct CDR3 sequences, around a third of them with a count of one. 4.5% to 7.5% of the sample is in the top ten clones.

The V and J genes are TRBV15 and TRBJ2-7, with the D segment identity uncertain. The last part of the DNA fits TRBJ2-5 better; the J call may be wrong. This TCR was sampled from a girl under 18 with multiple sclerosis. The source material was blood. The DNA sequence follows: TGTGCCACCAGCACGCTTAAACTATCTGTGACCCAGTACTTC. Its coded protein is CATSTLKLSVTQYF.